This TCR beta chain was captured in a study of naive and memory T cell subsets. V lost 6 bases, J lost 2 bases, and 14 bases lay in between. The CDR3 is 13 residues long. CDR1 and CDR2 from the germline V gene are DFQATT and SNEGSKA (reference sequence). CD8 T cells were positively selected from what remained after CD4 positive selection. Both TRBC1 and TRBC2 were covered by a beta constant-region primer of two equimolar oligonucleotides. Ligated cDNA was amplified by four rounds of PCR with nested alpha and beta constant-region primers and SP2. An oligonucleotide with the SP2 primer and a 12-nucleotide UMI was ligated to the cDNA 3' end. TCRdb fed the UMI-ligation and nested PCR reads into MiXCR, producing one record per CDR3 protein. The table lists approximately 140,000 distinct CDR3 sequences, 22% of them singletons. For this clonotype: Antigen unknown.

Study results and caveats: From naive to CM, EM and EMRA, diversity decreased and Gini increased. Naive repertoires, especially CD8, held a few larger clonotypes, possibly memory cells re-expressing CD45RA.

The TCR was taken from a human donor in good health. The J gene is TRBJ2-7, the V gene TRBV20-1; D is perhaps TRBD1 (6 bases). Sequenced: naive CD4+ T cells from blood. CDR3 residues: CSASKTGTYEQYF. The CDR3 DNA sequence: TGCAGTGCCAGCAAGACAGGAACCTACGAGCAGTACTTC.